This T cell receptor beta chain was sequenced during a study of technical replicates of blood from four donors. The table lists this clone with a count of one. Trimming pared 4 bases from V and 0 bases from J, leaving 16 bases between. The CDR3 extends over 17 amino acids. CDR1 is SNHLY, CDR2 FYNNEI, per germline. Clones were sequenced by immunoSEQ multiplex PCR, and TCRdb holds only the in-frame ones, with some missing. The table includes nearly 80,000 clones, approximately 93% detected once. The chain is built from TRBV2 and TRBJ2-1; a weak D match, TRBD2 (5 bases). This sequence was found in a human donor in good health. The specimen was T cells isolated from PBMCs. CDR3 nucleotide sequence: TGTGCCAGCAGTGTGGACCCCTCGGGGATCTCCTACAATGAGCAGTTCTTC. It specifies CASSVDPSGISYNEQFF.